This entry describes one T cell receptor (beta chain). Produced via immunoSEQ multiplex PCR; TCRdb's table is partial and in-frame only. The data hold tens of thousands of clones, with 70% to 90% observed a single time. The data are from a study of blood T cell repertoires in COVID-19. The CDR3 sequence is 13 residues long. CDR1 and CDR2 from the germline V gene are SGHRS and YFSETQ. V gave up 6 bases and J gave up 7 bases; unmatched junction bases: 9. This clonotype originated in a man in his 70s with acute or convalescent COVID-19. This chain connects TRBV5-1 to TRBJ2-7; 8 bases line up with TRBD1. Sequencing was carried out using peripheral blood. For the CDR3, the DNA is TGCGCCAGCATCGCCCCCGGACAGGGAGAGCAGTACTTC. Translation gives CASIAPGQGEQYF.